This record covers a single TCR beta chain. Metastatic or locally advanced urothelial carcinoma was present in the patients. Each patient gave between 1 and 8 samples, pretreatment and on-treatment. This sample is part of a study of PD-L1 blockade in urothelial cancer. TCR analog templates of synthetic origin were spiked into each PCR. Produced via immunoSEQ multiplex PCR; TCRdb's table is partial and in-frame only. Of tens of thousands of clones listed, about 85% are singletons. V shed 0 bases and J 1 base; nucleotides not matched to a gene: 6. The germline CDR1 and CDR2 sequences are SGDLS and YYNGEE. This CDR3 contains 16 residues.

The sequencing used PBMCs, collected around atezolizumab (anti-PD-L1) treatment. The rearrangement links TRBV9 to TRBJ1-1; 7 nucleotides line up with TRBD1. The origin of this receptor is a man aged 55 to 70 with urothelial cancer. CDR3 loop: CASSVAEGAPNTEAFF. The CDR3 nucleotides read TGTGCCAGCAGCGTAGCTGAGGGGGCGCCGAACACTGAAGCTTTCTTT. Filled out from reference TRBV9 and TRBJ1-1, the complete variable domain reads DSGVTQTPKHLITATGQRVTLRCSPRSGDLSVYWYQQSLDQGLQFLIQYYNGEERAKGNILERFSAQQFPDLHSELNLSSLELGDSALYFCASSVAEGAPNTEAFFGQGTRLTVV.